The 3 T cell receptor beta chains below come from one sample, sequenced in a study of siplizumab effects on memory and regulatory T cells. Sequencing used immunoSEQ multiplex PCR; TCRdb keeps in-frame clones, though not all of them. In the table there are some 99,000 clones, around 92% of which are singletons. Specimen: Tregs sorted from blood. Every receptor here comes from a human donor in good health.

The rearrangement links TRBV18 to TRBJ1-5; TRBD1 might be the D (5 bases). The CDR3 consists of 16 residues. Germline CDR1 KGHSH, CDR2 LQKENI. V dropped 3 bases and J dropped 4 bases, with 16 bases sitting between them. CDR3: CASSPQGAASNQPQHF. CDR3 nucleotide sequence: TGTGCCAGCTCACCGCAAGGGGCGGCTTCTAATCAGCCCCAGCATTTT.

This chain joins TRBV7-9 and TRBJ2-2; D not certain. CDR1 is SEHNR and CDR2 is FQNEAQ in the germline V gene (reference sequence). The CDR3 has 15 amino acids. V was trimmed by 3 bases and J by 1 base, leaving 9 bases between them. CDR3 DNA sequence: TGTGCCAGCAGCTTCTCCAGAAGGAACACCGGGGAGCTGTTTTTT. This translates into CASSFSRRNTGELFF.

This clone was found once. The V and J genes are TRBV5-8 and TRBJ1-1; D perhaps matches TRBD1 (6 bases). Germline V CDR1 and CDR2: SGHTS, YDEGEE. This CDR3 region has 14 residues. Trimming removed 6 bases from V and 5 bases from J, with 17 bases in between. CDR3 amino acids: CASNRGGLSTEAFF. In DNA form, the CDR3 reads TGTGCCAGCAATAGGGGGGGGCTGAGTACTGAAGCTTTCTTT.